This is a list of T cell receptor beta chains from one sample in a study of metastatic and nonmetastatic thyroid tumors. TCRdb re-called clones via MiXCR from the PCR reads. Of around 23,000 clones listed, 28% are singletons. Sequenced input: tumor tissue. All receptors come from a male donor with papillary thyroid cancer or a benign thyroid nodule (not recorded which). Some clones in this sample may be carry-over from other donors' samples. Both conserved end residues are part of each CDR3. A D gene is named only where the DNA matches it firmly. Size tells how often a clone was seen (once, few, many) or the class of an expanded clone, and some rows leave it out.

NA	NA	TRBV7-2	TRBJ2-1	CASSLWAVNEQFF	TGTGCCAGCAGTTTATGGGCAGTCAATGAGCAGTTCTTC
NA	few	TRBV7-2	TRBJ1-4	CASTEGSTNEKLFF	TGTGCCAGCACTGAGGGTAGCACTAATGAAAAACTGTTTTTT
NA	few	TRBV2	TRBJ2-3	CASRGLTDTQYF	TGTGCCAGCAGGGGGCTGACAGATACGCAGTATTTT
NA	few	TRBV28	TRBJ1-2	CASSGGGANYNYGYTF	TGTGCCAGCTCTGGAGGGGGGGCAAATTATAACTATGGCTACACCTTC
NA	NA	TRBV20-1	TRBJ1-1	CSAGKMNTEAFF	TGCAGTGCTGGTAAAATGAACACTGAAGCTTTCTTT
NA	many	TRBV4-1	TRBJ2-1	CASSYSSTSNEQFF	TGCGCCAGCAGCTACTCCTCGACTAGTAATGAGCAGTTCTTC
NA	many	TRBV13	TRBJ1-5	CASSLVAGRVTDTQHF	TGTGCCAGCAGCTTAGTGGCGGGTCGTGTTACAGATACGCAGCATTTT
TRBD2	many	TRBV19	TRBJ2-4	CASSGRASDIQYF	TGTGCCAGTAGCGGGAGGGCCTCGGACATTCAGTACTTC
NA	few	TRBV29-1	TRBJ1-2	CSVVEGYTF	TGCAGCGTTGTAGAGGGCTACACCTTC
NA	NA	TRBV27	TRBJ2-7	CASSLKWFSYEQYF	TGTGCCAGCAGTTTAAAGTGGTTCTCCTACGAGCAGTACTTC
NA	medium-sized	TRBV4-1	TRBJ1-2	CASSQVGGGYTF	TGCGCCAGCAGCCAAGTGGGCGGAGGCTACACCTTC
TRBD1	few	TRBV6-1	TRBJ2-7	CASTRQGTYEQYF	TGTGCCAGCACCCGACAGGGCACCTACGAGCAGTACTTC
NA	NA	TRBV11-3	TRBJ2-3	CAGPFISNTDTKYF	TGTGCCGGTCCCTTTATTTCTAACACAGATACGAAGTATTTT
NA	few	TRBV30	TRBJ2-7	CAWSVSRLVLYF	TGTGCCTGGAGTGTATCCCGGCTGGTTCTGTACTTC
NA	NA	TRBV28	TRBJ2-3	CASSLLAEGGTQYF	TGTGCCAGCAGTTTACTAGCGGAGGGGGGTACGCAGTATTTT
TRBD1	few	TRBV6-1	TRBJ2-7	CASTDRAINEQYF	TGTGCCAGCACCGACAGGGCGATCAACGAGCAGTACTTC
NA	NA	TRBV6-1	TRBJ2-7	CATTGSGLYEQYF	TGTGCCACCACAGGGAGTGGGCTCTACGAGCAGTACTTC
NA	many	TRBV6-2/TRBV6-3	TRBJ1-5	CASSTSGGYSNQPQHF	TGTGCCAGCAGCACATCCGGAGGTTATAGCAATCAGCCCCAGCATTTT
NA	medium-sized	TRBV6-2/TRBV6-3	TRBJ2-2	CASTHSGHTGELFF	TGTGCCAGCACCCATAGCGGACACACCGGGGAGCTGTTTTTT
NA	once	TRBV4-1	TRBJ2-7	CASSQDTGIFGYEQYF	TGCGCCAGCAGCCAAGATACGGGAATTTTCGGCTACGAGCAGTACTTC
TRBD2	medium-sized	TRBV27	TRBJ2-7	CASSFGLAGDEQYF	TGTGCCAGCAGTTTTGGGCTAGCGGGAGACGAGCAGTACTTC
TRBD2	many	TRBV3-1	TRBJ2-3	CASSQPQASGSTDTQYF	TGTGCCAGCAGCCAGCCCCAGGCTAGCGGGAGCACAGATACGCAGTATTTT
TRBD2	NA	TRBV15	TRBJ2-3	CATSRHTLAGVPEDTQYF	TGTGCCACCAGCAGACATACATTGGCGGGAGTGCCCGAAGATACGCAGTATTTT
TRBD1	medium-sized	TRBV6-1	TRBJ2-2	CASRTDRGTGELFF	TGTGCCAGCAGGACGGACAGGGGAACCGGGGAGCTGTTTTTT
NA	medium-sized	TRBV2	TRBJ2-7	CATHGDTAYEQYF	TGTGCCACCCACGGGGATACCGCCTACGAGCAGTACTTC
NA	medium-sized	TRBV12-3/TRBV12-4	TRBJ1-2	CASSSRGGYTF	TGTGCCAGCAGTTCTCGGGGAGGCTACACCTTC
TRBD2	NA	TRBV5-1	TRBJ2-3	CASSLLTSGATDTQYF	TGCGCCAGCAGCTTGTTGACTAGCGGGGCCACAGATACGCAGTATTTT
NA	NA	TRBV20-1	TRBJ2-2	CSARDPTGDTGERFF	TGCAGTGCTAGAGATCCTACAGGAGACACCGGGGAGCGGTTTTTT
TRBD1	NA	TRBV6-1	TRBJ1-3	CATLDRSGNTIYF	TGTGCCACACTGGACAGGTCTGGAAACACCATATATTTT
TRBD1	NA	TRBV20-1	TRBJ2-7	CSARGQGGYDQYF	TGCAGTGCTCGCGGACAGGGGGGTTACGACCAGTACTTC
NA	medium-sized	TRBV5-1	TRBJ1-1	CASSLAQTNTEAFF	TGCGCCAGCAGCTTGGCCCAGACGAACACTGAAGCTTTCTTT
NA	NA	TRBV27	TRBJ1-1	CASSPPPVVGHKAFF	TGTGCCAGCAGTCCCCCCCCGGTGGTGGGACATAAAGCTTTCTTT
NA	NA	TRBV11-2	TRBJ2-7	CASIFNLSDYEQYF	TGTGCCAGCATCTTTAATTTATCGGACTACGAGCAGTACTTC